Only a few counts were recorded for the clone carrying this T cell receptor beta chain. Full-length variable regions came from constant-region reverse primers plus semi-nested Nested Universal Primer A PCR. MiXCR was run by TCRdb on the 5' RACE reads, yielding one entry per CDR3 protein. The sample has fewer than 55,000 distinct CDR3 sequences; 20% to 25% are singletons. The CDR3 runs to 18 residues. CDR1 and CDR2 from the germline V gene are MGHRA and YSYEKL. V lost 4 bases, J lost 0 bases, and 11 bases stayed unmatched. The sorted Tregs were CD4+CD25+CD127-/low cells. The sequencing input was Tregs sorted from a lymph node. V and J are TRBV4-1 and TRBJ2-3, with 9 bases lining up with TRBD1. The source is a female donor with breast cancer. The DNA for the CDR3 is TGCGCCAGCAGCCCAAGTGATTACGGGACAGGGAGCACAGATACGCAGTATTTT. This translates into CASSPSDYGTGSTDTQYF.